This TCR beta chain emerged from a study of cytomegalovirus exposure and HLA in healthy donors (dated by TCRdb to 2017 to 2019). About the investigation overall: An earlier analysis of about 530 of the donors reported 276 Gb of sequence data and roughly 120 million unique TCR beta sequences obtained from 150 million to 200 million T cells. An early release that covered 640 HLA-typed donors contained approximately 300 gigabases of sequencing data and about 84 million unique TCR sequences. Of the 300 to 500 genotyped donors, 75% to 85% were placed in the genetic ancestry cluster associated with self-reported Caucasian donors. The study was designed to test whether signatures of past pathogen exposure could be identified by cataloging public T cell receptors. The study used immunosequencing to profile the T cell repertoires of approximately 690 subjects and linked those repertoires to cytomegalovirus serostatus. Along with the approximately 650-subject first cohort, a separate validation cohort of roughly 110 different subjects was used. The study combined high-throughput TCR immunosequencing, statistical association of individual TCRs with disease status, and machine learning to predict cytomegalovirus infection status. A later analysis re-analyzed previously published TCR beta repertoires from roughly 690 donors and added high-resolution HLA genotyping to study TCR occurrence patterns. In the later analysis, no new phenotypic data were used to find candidate immune exposures; instead, reliance was placed on TCR beta sequences and their occurrence across donors. To decide whether each TCR beta V gene segment behaved as functional or pseudogenic, an earlier analysis of fewer than 750 of the donors relied on high-throughput TCR beta sequencing. Alongside the repertoire data, information on donor age, sex, ethnicity and CMV serostatus was compiled. A later genetic analysis used genome-wide SNP genotypes for 398 of the 666 donors, treating that subset as a discovery cohort. Every repertoire in the discovery cohort had been generated on one and the same sequencing platform. Class I and class II HLA loci were covered by the typing at four-digit resolution. The number of typed donors differed by locus: roughly 629-640 for A, B, C, DRB1 and DQB1; 500 to 550 for DQA1; some 590 for DPA1; and some 470 for DPB1. Several DR-DQ haplotypes were treated as single units for association and clustering because of strong linkage in the cohort. On average, 235,054 unique TCR beta nucleotide sequences were sequenced per donor among about 400 genotyped donors of the cohort, with roughly 20% of those sequences being non-productive. Paper-wide results and their limitations: While some public TCRs were present in many individuals, most TCR sequences turned up only very rarely across donors. In an earlier analysis of approximately 590 of the donors, most TCR beta V segments appeared in productive rearrangements about 90% or about 30% of the time, broadly matching IMGT annotations. Linkage disequilibrium might explain the correlated functional status among segregating V segments, but an unknown experimental factor could not be ruled out. When HLA alleles, especially DR and DQ, strongly co-occurred, TCR associations were difficult to assign to individual alleles. Because some donors lacked HLA typing at each locus, the association tests relied only on the typed subset. The sequencing pipeline was judged likely to have produced a cluster of highly shared sequence variants as a technical artifact. The authors suggested that the approach could potentially be extended to other disease states and immunological phenotypes. Specific HLA alleles were associated with 15,000 to 20,000 TCR beta sequences at a false discovery rate of 0.05 in a later analysis. A further reported finding was that TCR beta sequences accurately predicted the HLA-A and HLA-B alleles for most subjects in the first cohort. About 17 rarely observed V segments, including chromosome 9 orphons, were excluded from the earlier analysis of approximately 500 of the donors because counts were too low. V-gene and J-gene trimming of TCR beta chains was associated with a missense DCLRE1C variant in a later genetic analysis, and the association was replicated in an independent cohort. According to a later analysis, parvovirus B19, influenza, CMV and Epstein-Barr virus appeared linked to several top co-occurrence clusters. A later analysis found that most CMV-associated TCR beta chains appeared HLA-restricted, with HLA associations seemingly driven largely by CMV exposure. This cohort had only TCR beta chains sequenced, and the lack of alpha or paired-chain data limited which features could be detected. A later analysis found that HLA-associated TCR beta chains were more clonally expanded and had lower generation probabilities than equally common non-associated chains. Presence/absence analyses assumed roughly uniform sequencing depth across donors, an assumption that may not hold. The 87-base-pair reads could not distinguish some IMGT-functional V segments, including TRBV6-2 and TRBV6-3, so those segments were excluded. A total of 150 to 200 TCR beta chains were listed by the study as associated with cytomegalovirus. Cytomegalovirus status was reported to be diagnosed by the classifier with high specificity and sensitivity in both the original and validation cohorts. In a later genetic analysis, fewer N-insertions in productive TCRs were reported among donors in an Asian-associated ancestry cluster than the roughly 700-donor mean. In vitro tests confirmed that a few of the cytomegalovirus-associated TCR beta chains recognize cytomegalovirus antigens. In a later analysis, TCR association rates were found to vary across HLA loci, with the most associated TCRs seen for DRB1 alleles and the fewest for HLA-C alleles. CMV serostatus was the only immune exposure information available for the cohort.

The cohort consisted of 600 or so healthy bone marrow donors. Cohort members were all nominally healthy when sampled, although unrecorded immune exposures were likely present. The donor was CMV seropositive and was included in the group of around 300 seropositive cohort members. Each donor provided a peripheral blood sample, and peripheral blood mononuclear cells were used for TCR beta sequencing. The Qiagen DNeasy Blood Extraction Kit was used to extract genomic DNA from the blood cell samples. To prepare the library, the immunoSEQ multiplex PCR assay was applied. For the multiplex PCR, a mixture combining 60 forward primers for TCR Vbeta segments and 13 reverse primers for TCR Jbeta segments was used. The CDR3 region of rearranged TCR beta genes was amplified from genomic DNA with a multiplex PCR assay. The Illumina HiSeq System was used to sequence the amplified TCR beta libraries as 87-base-pair reads. Under the source paper's analysis protocol: A later analysis counted approximately 76 million unique TCR beta chains across the approximately 700 repertoires, and 9.5 million to 11 million of these chains were shared by at least two donors. To remove PCR and sequencing errors, raw reads were error-corrected and collapsed into unique sequences using a nearest-neighbor algorithm that merged closely related sequences. To assign V, D and J gene segments, CDR3 sequences were aligned to IMGT reference sequences. Each retained sequence needed at least a six-nucleotide match to both a V gene segment and a J gene segment. A rearrangement was called productive if the CDR3 had no stop codons and remained in frame with V and J, and every other rearrangement was called non-productive. CDR3 was defined by IMGT convention, running from the second conserved V-encoded cysteine to the conserved J-encoded phenylalanine. In an earlier analysis of more than 550 of the donors, sequences lacking an unambiguous match to a single V gene segment were excluded. An earlier analysis of some 500 of the donors classified V segments as functional when productive rearrangements were above 56.7% and as segregating when the standard deviation between donors was above 5%. A statistical classification framework was built to diagnose cytomegalovirus status from the catalog of TCR beta chain sequences. V and J gene assignment, in a later analysis, came from comparing TCR nucleotide sequences with IMGT/GENE-DB human TR gene sequences. Using the TCRdist pipeline, a later analysis assigned CDR3 sequences along with most-parsimonious VDJ recombination scenarios. In a later analysis, each TCR beta chain was defined by its CDR3 amino acid sequence together with its V-gene family, and reads without a unique V-gene family were excluded. In a later analysis, a few hundred highly shared, low-generation-probability nucleotide sequences were removed to address suspected cross-contamination and a sequencing artifact. In a later analysis, a clonal expansion index was calculated for each public chain from normalized within-repertoire ranks of inferred template counts. A later analysis computed generation probabilities with a VDJ recombination model fitted to out-of-frame rearrangements, and checked the results against IGoR. A later analysis scored TCR-TCR, TCR-HLA and TCR-CMV co-occurrence with hypergeometric tests, applying a repertoire-size bias correction to TCR pairs. To estimate false discovery rates, a later analysis permuted the HLA or CMV assignments 20 times. In a later analysis, co-occurring TCRs were grouped using DBSCAN, and TCRdist sequence similarity was added for clustering within HLA-allele-positive subsets. Repertoires with fewer than 30,000 or more than 120,000 public chains, plus five repertoires with anomalous nucleotide sharing, were excluded from co-occurrence clustering. TCRdb stores this immuneACCESS table with in-frame sequences only. Part of the clones is absent; in the studies checked, under half of the shortfall reflects unresolved V genes, and no reason is known for the rest. The DNA gave D and trimming, while V, J and clone size come from that table. Recorded for this sample are about 120,000 clones; roughly three fifths of them occurred a single time. Roughly 9.7% of the sample rests with the top ten.

On this clone itself: Its antigen specificity is not known. No much larger clone exists at a distance of one base, and base qualities are not known.

In the germline V gene (reference sequence), CDR1 corresponds to MNHNY and CDR2 to SVGAGI. Relative to germline, V is missing 0 bases and J is missing 10 bases, with 5 bases of the junction outside any gene match. Measured from the cysteine to the phenylalanine, the CDR3 is 15 residues long. Only CDR3 DNA is held: 45 bases, read in frame from base 1. The chain employs TRBV6-6 and TRBJ1-6; TRBD1 fits 8 bases in the junction. The receptor was derived from a woman aged 40 to 50 in good health and CMV-seropositive. Sequenced material: PBMCs. Here the CDR3 is given as CASSYSTGGRSPLHF. The sequenced DNA: TGTGCCAGCAGTTACTCAACAGGGGGGAGATCACCCCTCCACTTT.